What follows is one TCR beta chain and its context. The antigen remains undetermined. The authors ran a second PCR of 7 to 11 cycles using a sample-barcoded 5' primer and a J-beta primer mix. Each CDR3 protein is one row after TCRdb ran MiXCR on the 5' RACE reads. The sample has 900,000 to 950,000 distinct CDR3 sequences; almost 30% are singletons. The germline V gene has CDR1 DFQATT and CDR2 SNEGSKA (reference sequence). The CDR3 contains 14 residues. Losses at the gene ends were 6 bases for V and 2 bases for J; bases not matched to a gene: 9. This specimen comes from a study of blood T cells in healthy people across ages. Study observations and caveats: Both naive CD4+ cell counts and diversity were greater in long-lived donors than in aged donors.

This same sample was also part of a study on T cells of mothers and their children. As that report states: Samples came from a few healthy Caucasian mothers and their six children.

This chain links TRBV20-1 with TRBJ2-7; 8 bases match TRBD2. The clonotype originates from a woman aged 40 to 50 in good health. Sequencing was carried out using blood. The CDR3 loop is CSATLRGATYEQYF. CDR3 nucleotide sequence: TGCAGTGCCACCCTGCGGGGGGCCACCTACGAGCAGTACTTC.